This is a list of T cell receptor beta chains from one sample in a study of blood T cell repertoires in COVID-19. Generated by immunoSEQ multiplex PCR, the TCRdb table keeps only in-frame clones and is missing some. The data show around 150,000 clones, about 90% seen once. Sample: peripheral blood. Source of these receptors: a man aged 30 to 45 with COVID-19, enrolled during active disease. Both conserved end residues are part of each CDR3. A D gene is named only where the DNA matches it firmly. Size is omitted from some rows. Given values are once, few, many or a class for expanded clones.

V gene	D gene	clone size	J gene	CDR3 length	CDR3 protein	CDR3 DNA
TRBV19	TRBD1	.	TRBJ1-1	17	CASSVLPFGTAQVEAFF	TGTGCCAGTAGTGTACTACCCTTCGGGACAGCACAGGTAGAAGCTTTCTTT
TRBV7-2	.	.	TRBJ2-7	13	CASSYRRGGEQYF	TGTGCCAGCAGCTACCGAAGAGGAGGCGAGCAGTACTTC
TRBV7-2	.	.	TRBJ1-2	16	CASSLSLDRPNYGYTF	TGTGCCAGCAGCTTATCACTGGACAGACCTAACTATGGCTACACCTTC
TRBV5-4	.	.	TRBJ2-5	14	CASSYNPRQETQYF	TGTGCCAGCAGCTATAATCCGCGACAAGAGACCCAGTACTTC
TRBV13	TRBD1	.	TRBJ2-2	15	CAYALTGSGTGELFF	TGTGCCTACGCACTGACAGGGTCGGGCACCGGGGAGCTGTTTTTT
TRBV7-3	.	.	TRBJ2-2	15	CASSKTGSTTGELFF	TGTGCCAGCAGCAAAACCGGGAGCACCACCGGGGAGCTGTTTTTT
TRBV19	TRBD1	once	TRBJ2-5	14	CASTDRGDQETQYF	TGTGCCAGCACGGACAGGGGGGATCAAGAGACCCAGTACTTC
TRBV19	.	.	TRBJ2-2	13	CASTGANTGELFF	TGTGCCAGTACGGGTGCGAACACCGGGGAGCTGTTTTTT
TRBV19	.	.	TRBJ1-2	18	CASSIVGGTRSKDYGYTF	TGTGCCAGTAGTATTGTCGGGGGGACGAGGTCGAAGGACTATGGCTACACCTTC
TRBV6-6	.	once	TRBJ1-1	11	CASSHAGLAFF	TGTGCCAGCAGTCACGCAGGGCTGGCTTTCTTT
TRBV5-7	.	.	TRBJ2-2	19	CASSPGATGKGRNTGELFF	TGTGCCAGCAGCCCAGGGGCTACAGGGAAAGGTAGGAACACCGGGGAGCTGTTTTTT
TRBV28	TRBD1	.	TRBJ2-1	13	CASRGTGAGEQFF	TGTGCCAGCAGGGGGACAGGGGCTGGTGAGCAGTTCTTC
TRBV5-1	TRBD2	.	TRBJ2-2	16	CASSLGLAGDTGELFF	TGCGCCAGCAGCTTGGGACTAGCGGGAGACACCGGGGAGCTGTTTTTT
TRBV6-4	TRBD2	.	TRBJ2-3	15	CASSVGGSMADTQYF	TGTGCCAGCAGTGTGGGCGGGAGTATGGCAGATACGCAGTATTTT
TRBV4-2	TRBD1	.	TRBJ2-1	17	CASSRVKQGAQDNEQFF	TGTGCCAGCAGCCGGGTCAAACAGGGGGCGCAGGACAATGAGCAGTTCTTC
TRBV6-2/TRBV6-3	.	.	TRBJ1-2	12	CASSSESYGYTF	TGTGCCAGCAGTTCGGAGAGCTATGGCTACACCTTC
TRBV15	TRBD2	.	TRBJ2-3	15	CATSRVSGGAHTQYF	TGTGCCACCAGCAGGGTTAGCGGGGGGGCTCATACGCAGTATTTT
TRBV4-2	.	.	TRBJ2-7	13	CASSQEYNYEQYF	TGTGCCAGCAGCCAAGAGTACAACTACGAGCAGTACTTC
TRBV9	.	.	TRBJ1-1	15	CASSEGGLGGTEAFF	TGTGCCAGCAGCGAGGGAGGGTTGGGGGGCACTGAAGCTTTCTTT
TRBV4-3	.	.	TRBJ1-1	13	CASSRGVRTEAFF	TGCGCCAGCAGCCGGGGGGTACGCACTGAAGCTTTCTTT
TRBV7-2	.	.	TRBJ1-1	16	CASSLAPQGTNTEAFF	TGTGCCAGCAGCTTAGCGCCCCAGGGTACGAACACTGAAGCTTTCTTT
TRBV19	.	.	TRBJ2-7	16	CASSPSGTPTSYEQYF	TGTGCCAGTAGTCCCTCCGGGACACCGACTTCCTACGAGCAGTACTTC
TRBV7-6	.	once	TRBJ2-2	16	CASSLLGGADTGELFF	TGTGCCAGCAGCTTACTCGGGGGAGCGGACACCGGGGAGCTGTTTTTT
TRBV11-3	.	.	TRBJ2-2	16	CASSSTPAGIGGELFF	TGTGCCAGCAGCTCTACCCCCGCAGGGATCGGCGGGGAGCTGTTTTTT
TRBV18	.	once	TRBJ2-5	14	CASSPPGIGETQYF	TGTGCCAGCTCACCTCCGGGAATAGGAGAGACCCAGTACTTC
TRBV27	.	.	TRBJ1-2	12	CASKRGSYGYTF	TGTGCCAGCAAGAGAGGGAGCTATGGCTACACCTTC
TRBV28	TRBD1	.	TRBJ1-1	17	CASSLWGQGATSTEAFF	TGTGCCAGCAGTTTATGGGGACAGGGGGCGACTAGCACTGAAGCTTTCTTT
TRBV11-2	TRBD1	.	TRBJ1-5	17	CASSLDQAGGSNQPQHF	TGTGCCAGCAGCTTAGATCAGGCAGGGGGTAGCAATCAGCCCCAGCATTTT
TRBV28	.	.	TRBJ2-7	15	CASSSVRKSGYEQYF	TGTGCCAGCAGTTCCGTCAGGAAATCCGGCTACGAGCAGTACTTC
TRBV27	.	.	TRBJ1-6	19	CASSFAALDYRVNRSPLHF	TGTGCCAGCAGTTTCGCCGCTTTAGATTACAGGGTGAATCGTTCACCCCTCCACTTT
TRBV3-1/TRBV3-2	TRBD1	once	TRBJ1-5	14	CASSLTGGNQPQHF	TGTGCCAGCAGCCTTACAGGGGGCAATCAGCCCCAGCATTTT